The 9 T cell receptor beta chains in this list originate from one sample, sequenced in a study of blood T cells in healthy people across ages (dated by TCRdb to the mid-2010s). Receptor libraries were prepared by 5' RACE. Sequencing used an Illumina HiSeq 2500. The second PCR ran for about 7 to 11 cycles and used a J-beta primer mix along with a sample-barcoded 5' primer. The public reads were reanalyzed by TCRdb: fastp trimming at Q25, MiXCR alignment, in-frame beta chains only. Rows matching on CDR3 protein sequence are summarized as one entry with the most common DNA and genes. The sample table holds 550,000 to 750,000 distinct CDR3 sequences, of which roughly 20% were seen once. Of the sample, 3% to 4.5% falls within the top ten clones. The sequenced sample consisted of blood. These receptors were collected from a man aged 65 to 85 in good health.

As concerns this clonotype: It is likely a read error, because the conserved phenylalanine at the end of the CDR3 is missing. V usage is TRBV28 and J usage is TRBJ2-3, with TRBD1 identical over 7 bases. J gave up 3 bases and V 5 bases, and 8 bases lay outside the gene matches. This CDR3 spans 15 amino acids. CDR1 and CDR2 (germline): MDHEN, SYDVKM. The CDR3 DNA sequence: TGTGCCAGCAGTACCCGACAGGGTGGAACAGATACGCAGTATGTT. It yields the protein CASSTRQGGTDTQYV.

This clonotype came up a few times. The chain combines TRBV12-3 or TRBV12-4 with TRBJ2-3; D gene uncertain. This CDR3 is 14 amino acids long. V shed 3 bases and J shed 2 bases, with 9 bases lying between them. In DNA form, the CDR3 reads TGTGCCAGCAGTTTGAACAGAATCACAGATACGCAGTATTTT. Its protein is CASSLNRITDTQYF.

This chain links TRBV7-2 with TRBJ1-1; D remains unclear. This CDR3 has 15 amino acids. With 5 bases removed from V and 1 base from J, the gap between germline ends came to 14 bases. Germline CDR1 is SGHTA and CDR2 is FQGNSA. The CDR3 region is CASSPGVGRNTEAFF. The CDR3 coding sequence is TGTGCCAGCAGCCCCGGGGTGGGCCGGAACACTGAAGCTTTCTTT.

The chain uses TRBV7-8 and TRBJ2-5; D is perhaps TRBD1 (6 bases). The J call could be wrong; TRBJ2-7 is a better fit for the DNA end. This CDR3 is 15 amino acids long. The germline gives CDR1 SGHVS, CDR2 FQNEAQ. The CDR3 reads CASSLNRESSYEQYF. CDR3 coding DNA: TGTGCCAGCAGCTTAAACAGGGAGTCTTCCTACGAGCAGTACTTC.

This clonotype has ten or more counts. The J gene is TRBJ2-5, the V gene TRBV12-3 or TRBV12-4; TRBD1 matches 7 bases. The DNA matches TRBJ2-7 better at its end, which makes the J call doubtful. The CDR3 is made up of 14 amino acids. The CDR3 reads CASSPGQSAYEQYF. In nucleotides, the CDR3 is TGTGCCAGCAGTCCGGGACAGTCCGCCTACGAGCAGTACTTC.

The V gene is TRBV20-1, the J gene TRBJ2-3; D is ambiguous. The CDR3 sequence is 12 residues long. CDR1 and CDR2 from the germline V gene are DFQATT and SNEGSKA (reference sequence). Trimming took off 2 bases at V and 4 bases at J, with 7 bases between the two ends. The CDR3 is CSARLGPDTQYF. The CDR3 nucleotides are TGCAGTGCTAGACTCGGGCCAGATACGCAGTATTTT.

A remark on this clonotype: At one of its ends the junction is not consistent with the germline gene, which may arise from a read error. The gene calls are TRBV4-2 and TRBJ2-4, with D hard to call. The CDR3 is made up of 16 amino acids. The germline V gene has CDR1 LGHNA and CDR2 YNFKEQ. The CDR3 loop is CTSSQERSGAKNIQYF. The CDR3 region has the DNA TGTACCAGCAGCCAAGAGCGCAGTGGGGCCAAAAACATTCAGTACTTC.

The V call is TRBV5-1, the J call TRBJ2-3; no definite D call. There are 15 residues in the CDR3. V lost 6 bases and J lost 5, with 19 bases in between. Germline V gene lookup returns CDR1 SGHRS and CDR2 YFSETQ. CDR3 amino acids: CASKDRAGPEDTQYF. CDR3 DNA sequence: TGCGCCAGCAAAGATCGGGCAGGACCTGAAGATACGCAGTATTTT. The full variable domain, rest sourced from reference TRBV5-1 and TRBJ2-3, is KAGVTQTPRYLIKTRGQQVTLSCSPISGHRSVSWYQQTPGQGLQFLFEYFSETQRNKGNFPGRFSGRQFSNSRSEMNVSTLELGDSALYLCASKDRAGPEDTQYFGPGTRLTVL.

The chain combines TRBV5-1 with TRBJ1-2; D not resolved. V lost 0 bases and J 6 bases, leaving 12 bases between the germline ends. The CDR3 runs to 14 residues. Germline V gene data show CDR1 as SGHRS and CDR2 as YFSETQ. CDR3 loop: CASSLAEANDGYTF. CDR3 bases: TGCGCCAGCAGCTTGGCCGAAGCAAACGATGGCTACACCTTC.